The next 14 T cell receptor beta chains were all read from a single sample in a study of T cells in Graves' hyperthyroidism and ophthalmopathy. There were TCR beta CDR3 regions amplified from RNA transcripts. RT-PCR in the first round (using the HTBI primer set) targeted the TCR CDR3. TCRdb re-analysed the multiplex PCR reads in MiXCR, keeping a single row per CDR3 protein. The data contain some 580,000 distinct CDR3 sequences, approximately 16% of them seen just once; the ten biggest clones take up around 3.5%. The specimen sequenced was blood. The receptors derive from a woman between 40 and 50 years old with Graves' ophthalmopathy.

This clonotype was detected only once. This sequence joins TRBV10-3 and TRBJ2-5; 8 nucleotides agree with TRBD2. The CDR3 consists of 13 residues. Trimming cost V 10 bases and J 2 bases; bases outside gene matches: 6. From germline, CDR1 is ENHRY and CDR2 SYGVKD. The CDR3 coding sequence is TGTGCCACCCGGCGGGGGGTTCAAGAGACCCAGTACTTC. Amino acids: CATRRGVQETQYF.

This clonotype was counted between two and nine times. The CDR3 is CASRQVMGNQPQHF. In DNA form, the CDR3 reads TGTGCCAGCAGACAGGTTATGGGCAATCAGCCCCAGCATTTT. The chain recombines TRBV6-2 or TRBV6-3 with TRBJ1-5, with a tentative D call TRBD1 (5 bases). Germline V gene sequence: CDR1 MNHEY, CDR2 SVGEGT. With 6 bases removed from V and 2 bases from J, the gap between germline ends came to 11 bases. This CDR3 spans 14 amino acids.

This clonotype was detected ten times or more. The V and J genes are TRBV2 and TRBJ2-5; TRBD1 matches 9 bases. The CDR3 has 13 residues. The germline V gene encodes CDR1 SNHLY and CDR2 FYNNEI. V lost 6 bases to trimming and J lost 4 bases; unmatched junction nucleotides: 3. The CDR3 spells CASRTTGGETQYF. The CDR3 coding sequence is TGTGCCAGCAGGACGACAGGGGGAGAGACCCAGTACTTC. The full variable domain, completed using reference TRBV2 and TRBJ2-5, is EPEVTQTPSHQVTQMGQEVILRCVPISNHLYFYWYRQILGQKVEFLVSFYNNEISEKSEIFDDQFSVERPDGSNFTLKIRSTKLEDSAMYFCASRTTGGETQYFGPGTRLLVL.

There are a few counts of this clonotype. This rearrangement joins TRBV29-1 to TRBJ2-5; 8 nucleotides align to TRBD2. Per germline, CDR1 SQVTM and CDR2 ANQGSEA. The CDR3 loop spans 12 amino acids. V lost 5 bases and J lost 4; bases outside the gene matches: 3. The CDR3, as DNA: TGCAGCGTTTTGGCGGGAGGAGAGACCCAGTACTTC. Amino acid sequence: CSVLAGGETQYF.

This chain links TRBV7-9 with TRBJ1-1; perhaps TRBD1 as D (6 bases). This CDR3 comprises 17 residues. Trimming left V 5 bases short and J 6 bases short, with 25 bases between. Germline CDR1 SEHNR, CDR2 FQNEAQ (reference sequence). CDR3 DNA sequence: TGTGCCAGCAGCGGACGTAGTACGATACAGGGTAGCGCTGAAGCTTTCTTT. Translation: CASSGRSTIQGSAEAFF.

The chain links TRBV4-1 to TRBJ2-1, with TRBD2 matching over 11 bases. V dropped 1 base and J dropped 5; count of bases not matched to a gene: 4. Germline values: CDR1 MGHRA, CDR2 YSYEKL. The CDR3 totals 16 residues. The CDR3 protein is CASSQALAGEHNEQFF. As DNA, the CDR3 is TGCGCCAGCAGCCAAGCACTAGCGGGGGAACACAATGAGCAGTTCTTC.

V is TRBV20-1 and J is TRBJ1-1; D possibly corresponds to TRBD1 (6 bases). Germline loops: CDR1 DFQATT, CDR2 SNEGSKA (reference sequence). The CDR3 covers 12 residues. The V end was cut by 7 bases, the J end by 7 bases, with 16 bases between. CDR3 region: CSVGGGQIEAFF. As DNA, the CDR3 is TGCAGTGTGGGAGGGGGGCAGATTGAAGCTTTCTTT.

In its sample, this clonotype was seen many times. CDR3 residues: CASRSQGSLAETQETQYF. Here the CDR3 DNA reads TGTGCCAGCAGGTCACAGGGGTCACTAGCGGAGACCCAAGAGACCCAGTACTTC. The chain links TRBV28 to TRBJ2-5, with D tentatively TRBD2 (8 bases). Germline loops: CDR1 MDHEN, CDR2 SYDVKM. The CDR3 length is 18 residues. Trimming shortened V by 6 bases and J by 1 base, and 24 bases separated the two germline ends.

This clonotype has only a few counts. J is TRBJ2-5 and V is TRBV20-1; 8 bases align to TRBD1. The CDR3 runs to 12 residues. The ends lost 6 bases at V and 3 bases at J; junction bases unmatched: 3. The germline gives CDR1 DFQATT, CDR2 SNEGSKA (reference sequence). CDR3 coding DNA: TGCAGTGCATCGGGACAGGAAGAGACCCAGTACTTC. Protein: CSASGQEETQYF.

This clonotype was seen a handful of times. This chain connects TRBV2 to TRBJ2-3; D remains ambiguous. Looked up from germline, CDR1 is SNHLY and CDR2 is FYNNEI. V lost 4 bases and J 3 bases, leaving 11 bases between the germline ends. The CDR3 has 14 amino acids. Here the CDR3 DNA reads TGTGCCAGCAGTGGTTGGCCAGTAACAGATACGCAGTATTTT. This codes for CASSGWPVTDTQYF.

This clonotype was counted ten times or more. J is TRBJ2-1 and V is TRBV5-1, with D tentatively TRBD2 (5 bases). There are 13 residues in the CDR3. Trimming removed 3 bases at V and 3 bases at J, with 7 bases between. Per the germline V gene, CDR1 is SGHRS and CDR2 is YFSETQ. The CDR3 bases are TGCGCCAGCAGCTACCGGGGCTACAATGAGCAGTTCTTC. Protein: CASSYRGYNEQFF.

At least ten counts were recorded for this clonotype. The chain uses TRBV6-1 and TRBJ2-1; 9 bases align to TRBD2. The CDR3 covers 15 residues. V trimming: 7 bases; J trimming: 9 bases; junction bases outside the gene matches: 13. Germline assignment: CDR1 MNHNS and CDR2 SASEGT. The CDR3 reads CASTGGGGAGGEQFF. Written as DNA, the CDR3 is TGTGCCAGCACGGGTGGCGGGGGGGCCGGGGGTGAGCAGTTCTTC.

The chain carries TRBV7-9 and TRBJ2-1, with D unclear. CDR3 length: 17 residues. V lost 1 base and J lost 5, with 18 bases in between. Germline CDR1 reads SEHNR; CDR2 reads FQNEAQ (reference sequence). The CDR3 coding sequence is TGTGCCAGCAGCTTAGATTACGTTGGGCAGGTCAACAATGAGCAGTTCTTC. Amino acids: CASSLDYVGQVNNEQFF. The full variable domain, in which reference TRBV7-9 and TRBJ2-1 provide the parts outside the CDR3, is DTGVSQNPRHKITKRGQNVTFRCDPISEHNRLYWYRQTLGQGPEFLTYFQNEAQLEKSRLLSDRFSAERPKGSFSTLEIQRTEQGDSAMYLCASSLDYVGQVNNEQFFGPGTRLTVL.

This clonotype was detected many times. The chain combines TRBV20-1 with TRBJ1-1, with D possibly being TRBD1 (5 bases). Trimming took off 1 base at V and 0 bases at J, with 9 bases between the two ends. The CDR3 is 14 residues long. The V gene's germline CDR1 is DFQATT and CDR2 SNEGSKA (reference sequence). The CDR3 spells CSARARGMNTEAFF. The CDR3, as DNA: TGCAGTGCTAGAGCAAGGGGTATGAACACTGAAGCTTTCTTT.